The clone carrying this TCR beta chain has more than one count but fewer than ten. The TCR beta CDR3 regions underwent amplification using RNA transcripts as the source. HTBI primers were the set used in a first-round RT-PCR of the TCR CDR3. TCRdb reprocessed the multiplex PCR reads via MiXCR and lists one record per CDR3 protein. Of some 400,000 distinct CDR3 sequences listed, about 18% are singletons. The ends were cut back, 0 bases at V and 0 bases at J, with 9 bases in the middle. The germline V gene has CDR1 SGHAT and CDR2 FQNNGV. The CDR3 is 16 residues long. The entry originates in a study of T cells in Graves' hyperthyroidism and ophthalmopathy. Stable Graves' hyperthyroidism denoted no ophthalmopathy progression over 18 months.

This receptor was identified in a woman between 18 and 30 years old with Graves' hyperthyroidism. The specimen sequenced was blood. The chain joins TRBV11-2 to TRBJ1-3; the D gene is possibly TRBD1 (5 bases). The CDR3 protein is CASSLDGGSSGNTIYF. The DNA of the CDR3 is TGTGCCAGCAGCTTAGATGGGGGTTCCTCTGGAAACACCATATATTTT. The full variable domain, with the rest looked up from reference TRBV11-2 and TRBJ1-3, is EAGVAQSPRYKIIEKRQSVAFWCNPISGHATLYWYQQILGQGPKLLIQFQNNGVVDDSQLPKDRFSAERLKGVDSTLKIQPAKLEDSAVYLCASSLDGGSSGNTIYFGEGSWLTVV.